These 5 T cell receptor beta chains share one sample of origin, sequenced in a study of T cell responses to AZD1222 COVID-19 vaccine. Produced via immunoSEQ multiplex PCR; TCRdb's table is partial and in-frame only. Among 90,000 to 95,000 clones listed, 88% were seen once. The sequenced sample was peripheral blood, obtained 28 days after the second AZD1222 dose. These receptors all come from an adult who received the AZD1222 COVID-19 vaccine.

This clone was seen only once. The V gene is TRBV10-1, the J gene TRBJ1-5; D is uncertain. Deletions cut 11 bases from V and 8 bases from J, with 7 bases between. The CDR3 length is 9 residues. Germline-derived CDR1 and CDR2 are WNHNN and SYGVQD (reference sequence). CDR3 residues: CAGLEPQHF. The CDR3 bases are TGCGCCGGACTAGAGCCCCAGCATTTT.

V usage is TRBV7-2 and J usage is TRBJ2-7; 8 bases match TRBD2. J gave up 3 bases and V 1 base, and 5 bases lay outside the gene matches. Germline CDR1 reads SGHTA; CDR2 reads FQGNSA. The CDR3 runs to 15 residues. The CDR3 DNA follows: TGTGCCAGCAGCTTAGTTCGGGAGGGGGACTACGAGCAGTACTTC. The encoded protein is CASSLVREGDYEQYF.

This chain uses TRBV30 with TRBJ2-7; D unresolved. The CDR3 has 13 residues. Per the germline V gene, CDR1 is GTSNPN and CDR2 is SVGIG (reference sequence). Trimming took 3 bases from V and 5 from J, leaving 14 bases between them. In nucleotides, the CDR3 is TGTGCCTGGAGCGGGTTGCTATCCCACGAGCAGTACTTC. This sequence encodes CAWSGLLSHEQYF.

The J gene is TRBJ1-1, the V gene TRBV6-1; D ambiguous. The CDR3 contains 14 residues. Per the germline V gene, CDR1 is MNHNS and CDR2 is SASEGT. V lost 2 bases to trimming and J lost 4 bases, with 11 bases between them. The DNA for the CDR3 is TGTGCCAGCAGTGAACTTCGGGGAGGCACTGAAGCTTTCTTT. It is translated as CASSELRGGTEAFF.

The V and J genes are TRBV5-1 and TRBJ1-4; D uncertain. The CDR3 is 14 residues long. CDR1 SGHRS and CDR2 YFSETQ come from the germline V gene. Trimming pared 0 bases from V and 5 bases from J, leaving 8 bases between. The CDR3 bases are TGCGCCAGCAGCTTGGGGCACCGAAATGAAAAACTGTTTTTT. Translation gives CASSLGHRNEKLFF.